Presented here are 17 T cell receptor beta chains from one specimen sequenced in a study of blood T cell repertoires in COVID-19. The protocol was immunoSEQ multiplex PCR, while the TCRdb copy is restricted to in-frame clones and leaves out a portion. Of about 200,000 clones listed, roughly 90% are singletons. Input material: peripheral blood. The receptors were sampled from a man between 18 and 35 years old with active or convalescent COVID-19.

The chain links TRBV28 to TRBJ1-2; no clear D gene. This CDR3 is built from 10 residues. Germline V gene lookup returns CDR1 MDHEN and CDR2 SYDVKM. The V end lost 10 bases, the J end lost 8 bases, and 11 bases lay between the germline ends. Here the CDR3 DNA reads TGTGCCATCAATTCGGGGGGCTACACCTTC. This codes for CAINSGGYTF.

This chain uses TRBV2 with TRBJ1-5, with a possible D match to TRBD1 (6 bases). This CDR3 has 13 residues. Trimming took 6 bases from V and 3 from J, leaving 9 bases between them. The germline V gene has CDR1 SNHLY and CDR2 FYNNEI. CDR3 sequence: CASRDRFNQPQHF. CDR3 sequence (DNA): TGTGCCAGCAGGGACAGATTCAATCAGCCCCAGCATTTT. Supplemented by reference TRBV2 and TRBJ1-5, the full variable domain reads EPEVTQTPSHQVTQMGQEVILRCVPISNHLYFYWYRQILGQKVEFLVSFYNNEISEKSEIFDDQFSVERPDGSNFTLKIRSTKLEDSAMYFCASRDRFNQPQHFGDGTRLSIL.

The genes are TRBV6-1 and TRBJ1-5, with D perhaps TRBD1 (6 bases). Germline V gene lookup returns CDR1 MNHNS and CDR2 SASEGT. CDR3 length equals 15 residues. Deletions cut 1 base from V and 7 bases from J, with 14 bases between. CDR3 sequence (DNA): TGTGCCAGCAGTGAAGTTCACAGGGTAGGCCAGCCCCAGCATTTT. Its translation is CASSEVHRVGQPQHF.

The chain uses TRBV6-2 or TRBV6-3 and TRBJ2-5; 13 bases agree with TRBD2. The CDR3 consists of 16 residues. Germline lookup yields CDR1 MNHEY and CDR2 SVGEGT. V was clipped by 5 bases and J by 4 bases; unmatched bases: 7. The CDR3 loop is CASSRTSGRRGETQYF. The CDR3 nucleotides read TGTGCCAGCAGTCGGACTAGCGGGAGACGGGGAGAGACCCAGTACTTC.

The chain carries TRBV6-5 and TRBJ1-2; TRBD1 aligns across 7 bases. V was clipped by 2 bases and J by 6 bases; unmatched bases: 3. This CDR3 spans 13 amino acids. CDR1 and CDR2 (germline): MNHEY, SVGAGI. Here the CDR3 reads CASSYGRGDGYTF. The DNA for the CDR3 is TGTGCCAGCAGTTACGGCAGGGGGGATGGCTACACCTTC.

The rearrangement links TRBV7-9 to TRBJ1-6, with 9 bases matching TRBD1. The CDR3 contains 18 residues. The germline gives CDR1 SEHNR, CDR2 FQNEAQ (reference sequence). Trimming took 1 base from V and 9 from J; bases not matched to a gene: 13. CDR3 sequence (DNA): TGTGCCAGCAGCTTAGTGGGAGGAGTGGGACAGGGTGCTTCACCCCTCCACTTT. It yields the protein CASSLVGGVGQGASPLHF.

The chain has TRBV2 and TRBJ2-4; 7 bases map to TRBD1. The ends lost 6 bases at V and 7 bases at J; junction bases unmatched: 15. Germline assignment: CDR1 SNHLY and CDR2 FYNNEI. The CDR3 sequence is 16 residues long. The CDR3 region is CASSADSADRVNIQYF. The DNA for the CDR3 is TGTGCCAGCAGCGCCGATTCGGCCGACAGGGTGAACATTCAGTACTTC.

The chain couples TRBV11-3 to TRBJ1-1, with D possibly TRBD1 on 6 matching bases. CDR1 is SGHNT, CDR2 YENEEA, per germline. V was pared by 5 bases and J by 6 bases, with 10 bases between. The CDR3 is 12 residues long. CDR3 loop: CASSPGGAEAFF. The DNA for the CDR3 is TGTGCCAGCAGCCCGGGGGGCGCTGAAGCTTTCTTT.

The chain employs TRBV20-1 and TRBJ1-2; no clear D gene. Per the germline V gene, CDR1 is DFQATT and CDR2 is SNEGSKA (reference sequence). CDR3 length: 10 residues. For the CDR3, the DNA is TGCAGCATAGTGAGTTGTGGCTACACCTTC. Encoded protein: CSIVSCGYTF.

The V call is TRBV15, the J call TRBJ2-6; D possibly corresponds to TRBD1 (5 bases). The V and J ends lost 5 bases and 2 bases respectively, with 13 bases between them. The CDR3 is made up of 16 amino acids. Germline V gene lookup returns CDR1 LNHNV and CDR2 YYDKDF (reference sequence). The chain's CDR3 is CATSSTPGTGANVLTF. The DNA for the CDR3 is TGTGCCACCAGCTCCACCCCAGGGACTGGGGCCAACGTCCTGACTTTC.

This rearrangement joins TRBV7-2 to TRBJ1-1; 8 bases are a match to TRBD1. The trim removed 3 bases at V and 0 bases at J, leaving 3 bases unmatched. Germline CDR1 and CDR2: SGHTA and FQGNSA. CDR3 size: 15 residues. The CDR3: CASSFDRGMNTEAFF. The CDR3 nucleotides are TGTGCCAGCAGCTTTGACAGGGGTATGAACACTGAAGCTTTCTTT.

This chain uses TRBV7-9 with TRBJ2-1; 13 bases are shared with TRBD2. This CDR3 has 18 amino acids. After removal of 4 bases from V and 3 bases from J, the junction contained 9 bases not matched to a gene. Germline V gene lookup returns CDR1 SEHNR and CDR2 FQNEAQ (reference sequence). The CDR3: CASSSSRTSGGGYNEQFF. In nucleotides, the CDR3 is TGTGCCAGCAGCTCATCAAGGACTAGCGGGGGAGGCTACAATGAGCAGTTCTTC.

The CDR3 DNA reads as TGTGCCAGCAGCATTAGCGGAAACTACGAGCAGTACTTC. Amino acid sequence: CASSISGNYEQYF. The chain employs TRBV11-2 and TRBJ2-7; D possibly corresponds to TRBD2 (6 bases). Looked up from germline, CDR1 is SGHAT and CDR2 is FQNNGV. The V and J ends lost 5 bases and 3 bases respectively, with 11 bases between them. The CDR3 length is 13 residues.

The chain couples TRBV6-5 to TRBJ1-6; possibly TRBD1 for D (6 bases). In germline, CDR1 is MNHEY, CDR2 SVGAGI. The CDR3 extends over 14 amino acids. Trimming pared 0 bases from V and 7 bases from J, leaving 7 bases between. Here the CDR3 DNA reads TGTGCCAGCAGTTACTCAGGGGGAAATTCACCCCTCCACTTT. This gives the protein CASSYSGGNSPLHF.

The chain links TRBV6-5 to TRBJ2-7; D possibly corresponds to TRBD2 (6 bases). The CDR3 extends over 15 amino acids. Trimming cost V 2 bases and J 2 bases, with 13 bases left between them. Germline V gene data show CDR1 as MNHEY and CDR2 as SVGAGI. In nucleotides, the CDR3 is TGTGCCAGCAGTTACGATCCTAGCGAACCCTACGAGCAGTACTTC. Amino acids: CASSYDPSEPYEQYF.

The rearrangement joins TRBV3-1 (or the pseudogene TRBV3-2) to TRBJ2-3; TRBD2 agrees at 7 bases. The germline CDR1 and CDR2 sequences are LGHDT and YNNKEL (reference sequence). This CDR3 contains 13 residues. Unmatched junction bases numbered 8, after V lost 8 bases and J lost 6 bases. CDR3: CASGLGPSDTQYF. The DNA for the CDR3 is TGTGCCAGCGGACTAGGTCCGTCTGATACGCAGTATTTT.

This chain uses TRBV9 with TRBJ2-4, with 11 bases lining up with TRBD1. The germline V gene has CDR1 SGDLS and CDR2 YYNGEE. The CDR3 consists of 15 residues. With 4 bases clipped from V and 9 bases from J, the junction kept 9 bases outside the gene matches. CDR3 loop: CASSPEGDRGAIQYF. The CDR3 nucleotides read TGTGCCAGCAGCCCCGAGGGGGACAGGGGGGCCATTCAGTACTTC.